The 15 T cell receptor beta chains below come from one sample, sequenced in a study of T cell repertoires in ileal Crohn's disease. Stated time point: neoterminal ileum biopsy at postoperative endoscopy, about 6 months after surgery. Profiled with immunoSEQ multiplex PCR; TCRdb holds only in-frame clones, not every one. The profile covers some 1,800 clones, with more than 75% appearing a single time and roughly 6.5% taken by the ten largest. Source material: ileal tissue. These receptors came from an adult with Crohn's disease.

This chain joins TRBV6-5 and TRBJ1-1; TRBD1 agrees at 11 bases. The CDR3 totals 14 residues. Germline-derived CDR1 and CDR2 are MNHEY and SVGAGI. The V segment lost 4 bases and the J segment 4 bases; nucleotides outside the gene matches: 2. The CDR3 bases are TGTGCCAGCAGTTCAGGACAGGGGGCCACTGAAGCTTTCTTT. It encodes CASSSGQGATEAFF.

This clone was found a few times. This sequence joins TRBV7-2 and TRBJ2-3, with D possibly TRBD2 on 7 matching bases. This CDR3 region has 15 residues. The V end was cut by 5 bases, the J end by 5 bases, with 17 bases between. From germline, CDR1 is SGHTA and CDR2 FQGNSA. CDR3 bases: TGTGCCAGCAGCCAGGTGGCGGGGGCGGGAGATACGCAGTATTTT. Protein sequence: CASSQVAGAGDTQYF.

The chain recombines TRBV7-2 with TRBJ2-3; D possibly corresponds to TRBD2 (5 bases). The CDR3 has 13 amino acids. Germline assignment: CDR1 SGHTA and CDR2 FQGNSA. V lost 3 bases to trimming and J lost 4 bases, with 8 bases between them. As DNA, the CDR3 is TGTGCCAGCAGCTTCGTCGGGGCAGATACGCAGTATTTT. Its translation: CASSFVGADTQYF.

CDR3 loop: CSVDYKGSLRYGYTF. The CDR3 nucleotides are TGCAGCGTTGATTATAAGGGTTCGCTACGCTATGGCTACACCTTC. The rearrangement links TRBV29-1 to TRBJ1-2; D not resolved. The CDR3 extends over 15 amino acids. CDR1 and CDR2 from the germline V gene are SQVTM and ANQGSEA. Trimming removed 3 bases from V and 4 bases from J, with 18 bases in between.

The chain is built from TRBV6-1 and TRBJ2-7; D not resolved. Germline loops: CDR1 MNHNS, CDR2 SASEGT. V was trimmed by 3 bases and J by 2 bases, leaving 5 bases between them. This CDR3 has 12 amino acids. The CDR3 sequence: CASSDYAYEQYV. CDR3 nucleotide sequence: TGTGCCAGCAGTGATTATGCCTACGAGCAGTACGTC.

The rearrangement uses TRBV7-2 and TRBJ1-1; D is undetermined. Germline CDR1 reads SGHTA; CDR2 reads FQGNSA. This CDR3 is 13 amino acids long. V lost 4 bases and J lost 0, with 6 bases in between. CDR3 coding DNA: TGTGCCAGCAGCTCTTCGGTGAACACTGAAGCTTTCTTT. It codes for CASSSSVNTEAFF.

As DNA, the CDR3 is TGTGCCATCAGTGATGAAGCGGCAATGAGTAGTGAGCAGTTCTTC. It yields the protein CAISDEAAMSSEQFF. The V and J genes are TRBV10-3 and TRBJ2-1; tentative D call: TRBD2 (5 bases). CDR3 length: 15 amino acids. The V end lost 3 bases, the J end lost 9 bases, and 18 bases lay between the germline ends. Germline V lookup: CDR1 ENHRY, CDR2 SYGVKD.

The chain uses TRBV27 and TRBJ2-1, with a weak D call TRBD2 (5 bases). Trimming took off 2 bases at V and 0 bases at J, with 11 bases between the two ends. The CDR3 is 16 amino acids. Germline V gene sequence: CDR1 MNHEY, CDR2 SMNVEV (reference sequence). CDR3 coding DNA: TGTGCCAGCAGTTTAGCTAGCCAGAGCTCCTACAATGAGCAGTTCTTC. Residues: CASSLASQSSYNEQFF.

This chain connects TRBV6-6 to TRBJ2-7; TRBD2 matches at 9 bases. This CDR3 is 14 amino acids long. The germline CDR1 and CDR2 sequences are MNHNY and SVGAGI (reference sequence). V shed 4 bases and J 6 bases; nucleotides not matched to a gene: 7. The CDR3 DNA reads as TGTGCCAGCAGTTCCTTAGCGGGGGCGGGCGAGCAGTACGTC. This gives the protein CASSSLAGAGEQYV.

The chain combines TRBV19 with TRBJ2-7; D remains ambiguous. V lost 2 bases to trimming and J lost 6 bases, with 14 bases between them. CDR3 length: 14 amino acids. The germline V gene encodes CDR1 LNHDA and CDR2 SQIVND (reference sequence). The CDR3 is CASSITAYDGEQYV. In DNA form, the CDR3 reads TGTGCCAGTAGTATAACCGCCTACGATGGCGAGCAGTACGTC.

The V and J genes are TRBV19 and TRBJ2-2, with D uncertain. Germline V gene data show CDR1 as LNHDA and CDR2 as SQIVND (reference sequence). Trimming removed 2 bases from V and 1 base from J, with 8 bases in between. CDR3 length: 15 amino acids. The CDR3 here is CASSIQILNTGELFF. CDR3 nucleotides: TGTGCCAGTAGTATACAGATCCTGAACACCGGGGAGCTGTTTTTT.

The rearrangement links TRBV6-5 to TRBJ2-2; either TRBD1 or TRBD2 may fit D (6 bases each). The CDR3 has 13 residues. Germline CDR1 and CDR2: MNHEY and SVGAGI. V shed 8 bases and J shed 4 bases, with 11 bases lying between them. DNA for the CDR3: TGTGCCAGCGTCGGGGGCGGCACCGGGGAGCTGTTTTTT. It is translated as CASVGGGTGELFF.

The CDR3 sequence: CASSLVAGGPHV. The CDR3, as DNA: TGTGCCAGCAGCTTAGTTGCGGGGGGGCCGCACGTC. This rearrangement joins TRBV11-2 to TRBJ2-7; TRBD2 aligns across 9 bases. CDR1 and CDR2 (germline): SGHAT, FQNNGV. The CDR3 contains 12 residues.

The V and J genes are TRBV30 and TRBJ2-1; D remains unclear. Germline values: CDR1 GTSNPN, CDR2 SVGIG (reference sequence). The CDR3 is made up of 14 amino acids. Trimming pared 1 base from V and 12 bases from J, leaving 19 bases between. The CDR3 sequence: CAWSADFATMVQFF. CDR3 DNA: TGTGCCTGGAGTGCCGACTTCGCAACAATGGTGCAGTTCTTC.

The J gene is TRBJ2-1, the V gene TRBV5-5; perhaps TRBD1 as D (5 bases). Germline values: CDR1 SGHKS, CDR2 YYEKEE (reference sequence). The CDR3 is made up of 14 amino acids. V shed 2 bases and J shed 1 base, with 7 bases lying between them. The CDR3 sequence is CASSFQGSYNEQFF. CDR3 DNA sequence: TGTGCCAGCAGCTTCCAGGGTTCCTACAATGAGCAGTTCTTC.